The clone carrying this T cell receptor beta chain was observed a single time. The repertoire was sequenced with immunoSEQ multiplex PCR; TCRdb's copy has only in-frame clones and lacks some. This sample has some 100,000 clones, with approximately 96% found just once. The record originates from a study of siplizumab effects on memory and regulatory T cells. The CDR3 runs to 15 residues. In germline, CDR1 is MGHRA, CDR2 YSYEKL. V was pared by 1 base and J by 0 bases, with 9 bases between. The clonotype comes from a human donor in good health. V is TRBV4-1 and J is TRBJ1-2, with unresolved D. Sequenced sample: naive CD4+ T cells sorted from blood. CDR3 coding DNA: TGCGCCAGCAGCCAAGGTCCCCTGACTAACTATGGCTACACCTTC. This sequence encodes CASSQGPLTNYGYTF.